The clone carrying this T cell receptor (beta chain) showed up just once. This specimen belongs to a study of neurological immune-mediated disorders. V was shortened by 5 bases and J by 2 bases, with 13 bases between the two germline ends. The CDR3 has 15 amino acids. Germline CDR1 and CDR2: SGHAT and FQNNGV. Time point indicated: longitudinal time-point 1 (baseline). TCRdb itself ran the 5' RACE reads through MiXCR, one entry per CDR3 protein. The table includes fewer than 90,000 distinct CDR3 sequences, 10% detected once. The chain employs TRBV11-2 and TRBJ2-1; D possibly uses TRBD1 or TRBD2 (5 bases each). Source material: PBMCs. This TCR came from a man younger than 40 in good health. CDR3 in amino acids: CASSPGRATYNEQFF. CDR3 sequence (DNA): TGTGCCAGCAGCCCGGGGCGGGCTACCTACAATGAGCAGTTCTTC.